One T cell receptor beta chain is described in this entry. Survey-level immunoSEQ sequencing profiled the TCR beta repertoire. Only in-frame clones appear in the TCRdb table, and some are missing; sequencing was by immunoSEQ multiplex PCR. Seen here are approximately 70,000 clones, roughly 95% observed once, and the top ten hold 4% to 4.5%. Germline V gene data show CDR1 as SGHTA and CDR2 as FQGNSA. Trimming removed 3 bases at V and 2 bases at J, with 8 bases between. This CDR3 is built from 13 residues. This clonotype originated in a man aged 35-49 years with rheumatoid arthritis. The sequenced material came from PBMCs. The V and J genes are TRBV7-2 and TRBJ2-7; D remains ambiguous. CDR3 in amino acids: CASSLSYTYEQYF. CDR3 bases: TGTGCCAGCAGCTTGAGTTACACCTACGAGCAGTACTTC.